Shown below are 26 T cell receptor beta chains from a single sample sequenced in a study of CD4 T cell repertoires and nickel. TCRdb independently ran MiXCR on the RT-PCR reads; one entry per CDR3 protein. The table shows around 300 distinct CDR3 sequences, with around 69% occurring only once. The specimen sequenced was CD4+ T cells from blood, not recorded whether cultured. Receptor source: a human donor in a nickel allergy study, with or without nickel allergy (not recorded which). It is not recorded whether this sample comes from one donor or several.

The rearrangement uses TRBV18 and TRBJ2-1; the D gene could be TRBD1 or TRBD2 (5 bases each). The germline V gene has CDR1 KGHSH and CDR2 LQKENI. The CDR3 length is 13 residues. V was clipped by 2 bases and J by 8 bases, with 10 bases between them. As DNA, the CDR3 is TGTGCCAGCTCACCAACAGGAGGTCATGAGCAGTTCTTC. It codes for CASSPTGGHEQFF.

The rearrangement uses TRBV2 and TRBJ2-7, with 8 bases aligning to TRBD1. After removal of 5 bases from V and 0 bases from J, the junction contained 3 bases not matched to a gene. The CDR3 consists of 14 residues. Looked up from germline, CDR1 is SNHLY and CDR2 is FYNNEI. CDR3 sequence (DNA): TGTGCCAGCAGTCCGGGACAGGTCTCCTACGAGCAGTACTTC. Its protein product is CASSPGQVSYEQYF.

This sequence joins TRBV5-1 and TRBJ2-5, with 13 bases lining up with TRBD2. V lost 0 bases, J lost 3 bases, and 5 bases stayed unmatched. CDR3 length: 17 residues. Per the germline V gene, CDR1 is SGHRS and CDR2 is YFSETQ. The CDR3 region has the DNA TGCGCCAGCAGCTTGGTGACTAGCGGGGGGCCGGAAGAGACCCAGTACTTC. Amino acids: CASSLVTSGGPEETQYF.

The V gene is TRBV11-3, the J gene TRBJ2-1, with D uncertain. This CDR3 contains 13 residues. Germline lookup yields CDR1 SGHNT and CDR2 YENEEA. Between the trimmed V and J ends, which lost 2 bases and 4 bases, there was a span of 6 bases. CDR3 in amino acids: CASSLNLYNEQFF. DNA of the CDR3: TGTGCCAGCAGCTTAAATCTTTACAATGAGCAGTTCTTC.

This clonotype occurred once. The V and J genes are TRBV3-1 and TRBJ1-6; 8 bases agree with TRBD1. J gave up 7 bases and V 1 base, and 9 bases lay outside the gene matches. CDR3 length equals 17 residues. The germline V gene has CDR1 LGHDT and CDR2 YNNKEL (reference sequence). The CDR3 loop is CASSQVRWPGGNSPLHF. The CDR3, as DNA: TGTGCCAGCAGCCAAGTTAGGTGGCCAGGGGGCAATTCACCCCTCCACTTT.

The rearrangement links TRBV28 to TRBJ1-2; TRBD1 is a possible D gene (6 bases). CDR1 and CDR2 (germline): MDHEN, SYDVKM. The CDR3 totals 13 residues. The ends were cut back, 2 bases at V and 4 bases at J, with 8 bases in the middle. In DNA form, the CDR3 reads TGTGCCAGCAGTTTACTACAGGGCTATGGCTACACCTTC. Translated, it gives CASSLLQGYGYTF.

The rearrangement joins TRBV18 to TRBJ2-7, with D hard to call. V lost 5 bases, J lost 0 bases, and 8 bases lay in between. CDR1 and CDR2 from the germline V gene are KGHSH and LQKENI. The CDR3 is made up of 13 amino acids. The CDR3 sequence: CASSNGPSYEQYF. Written as DNA, the CDR3 is TGTGCCAGCTCAAATGGCCCCTCCTACGAGCAGTACTTC. Drawing the rest from reference TRBV18 and TRBJ2-7, the complete variable domain is NAGVMQNPRHLVRRRGQEARLRCSPMKGHSHVYWYRQLPEEGLKFMVYLQKENIIDESGMPKERFSAEFPKEGPSILRIQQVVRGDSAAYFCASSNGPSYEQYFGPGTRLTVT.

The chain joins TRBV20-1 to TRBJ1-6; 7 positions match TRBD1. Germline lookup yields CDR1 DFQATT and CDR2 SNEGSKA (reference sequence). The CDR3 extends over 13 amino acids. Trimming cost V 7 bases and J 7 bases; bases outside gene matches: 7. CDR3 DNA: TGCAGTGGTTCGGACAGGCAAAATTCACCCCTCCACTTT. This gives the protein CSGSDRQNSPLHF.

The chain joins TRBV7-9 to TRBJ2-1, with D possibly matching TRBD2 (6 bases). Looked up from germline, CDR1 is SEHNR and CDR2 is FQNEAQ (reference sequence). Trimming took 2 bases from V and 9 from J, leaving 11 bases between them. The length of the CDR3 is 13 residues. The CDR3 region is CASSLQLAREQFF. For the CDR3, the DNA is TGTGCCAGCAGCTTACAACTAGCTCGTGAGCAGTTCTTC.

This clonotype has only a few counts. The genes are TRBV12-3 or TRBV12-4 and TRBJ1-2; tentative D call: TRBD1 (6 bases). The germline V and J ends were trimmed by 6 bases and 8 bases, with 13 bases remaining between them. The CDR3 totals 12 residues. The CDR3 DNA reads TGTGCCAGCAGAGCGGGGGGCGGAGGCTACACCTTC. Amino acid sequence: CASRAGGGGYTF.

The V gene is TRBV4-1, the J gene TRBJ2-3; TRBD1 matches 8 bases. The CDR3 loop spans 14 amino acids. Trimming took 5 bases from V and 6 from J; bases not matched to a gene: 7. Germline assignment: CDR1 MGHRA and CDR2 YSYEKL. CDR3 coding DNA: TGCGCCAGCAGCATACGCCGGACAGGGGATACGCAGTATTTT. As protein: CASSIRRTGDTQYF.

The gene calls are TRBV5-1 and TRBJ2-2; a possible D gene is TRBD2 (5 bases). This CDR3 contains 16 residues. In germline, CDR1 is SGHRS, CDR2 YFSETQ. The V and J ends lost 1 base and 1 base respectively, with 11 bases between them. CDR3 region: CASSLRPSGNTGELFF. The CDR3 DNA reads TGCGCCAGCAGCTTGAGGCCCAGCGGGAACACCGGGGAGCTGTTTTTT. The complete variable domain, with remaining parts taken from reference TRBV5-1 and TRBJ2-2, reads KAGVTQTPRYLIKTRGQQVTLSCSPISGHRSVSWYQQTPGQGLQFLFEYFSETQRNKGNFPGRFSGRQFSNSRSEMNVSTLELGDSALYLCASSLRPSGNTGELFFGEGSRLTVL.

This clonotype was counted only a few times. V is TRBV7-8 and J is TRBJ2-5; 9 nucleotides align to TRBD2. The V gene end was trimmed by 1 base and the J gene end by 5 bases; junction bases not matched to a gene: 8. The CDR3 sequence is 16 residues long. The germline gives CDR1 SGHVS, CDR2 FQNEAQ. This CDR3 is CASSLVGGGASETQYF. The DNA for the CDR3 is TGTGCCAGCAGCTTAGTAGGCGGGGGGGCGTCGGAGACCCAGTACTTC.

The chain's CDR3 is CASSYGLYGYTF. The CDR3 region has the DNA TGTGCCAGCAGTTACGGACTATATGGCTACACCTTC. This rearrangement joins TRBV6-2 or TRBV6-3 to TRBJ1-2, with D unresolved. The germline CDR1 and CDR2 sequences are MNHEY and SVGEGT. There are 12 residues in the CDR3. Trimming took off 2 bases at V and 5 bases at J, with 6 bases between the two ends.

The chain links TRBV28 to TRBJ1-1; D not certain. Germline V gene lookup returns CDR1 MDHEN and CDR2 SYDVKM. CDR3 length: 13 residues. V dropped 3 bases and J dropped 7 bases, with 12 bases sitting between them. The CDR3 protein is CASSFSQWGEAFF. In nucleotides, the CDR3 is TGTGCCAGCAGTTTTTCGCAGTGGGGTGAAGCTTTCTTT.

This sequence joins TRBV30 and TRBJ2-2; TRBD1 is a possible D gene (5 bases). The CDR3 runs to 13 residues. V shed 1 base and J shed 7 bases, with 10 bases lying between them. The germline V gene encodes CDR1 GTSNPN and CDR2 SVGIG (reference sequence). The DNA for the CDR3 is TGTGCCTGGAGTGCAGGGTTGGGCGGGGAGCTGTTTTTT. It yields the protein CAWSAGLGGELFF.

J is TRBJ2-3 and V is TRBV9; D unresolved. V was pared by 0 bases and J by 4 bases, with 0 bases between. The CDR3 has 11 amino acids. Germline lookup yields CDR1 SGDLS and CDR2 YYNGEE. The CDR3 sequence is CASSVADTQYF. DNA for the CDR3: TGTGCCAGCAGCGTAGCAGATACGCAGTATTTT.

The chain is built from TRBV7-2 and TRBJ2-5; 8 bases line up with TRBD2. Germline V gives CDR1 SGHTA, CDR2 FQGNSA. The CDR3 runs 15 residues. After removal of 5 bases from V and 9 bases from J, the junction contained 14 bases not matched to a gene. The CDR3 region has the DNA TGTGCCAGCAGCCTACAAGGACTAGCCCCCCAATCCCAGTACTTC. Its translation is CASSLQGLAPQSQYF.

In this sample, this clonotype turned up once. The rearrangement joins TRBV18 to TRBJ2-3; 7 bases map to TRBD1. The V gene end was trimmed by 4 bases and the J gene end by 3 bases; junction bases not matched to a gene: 7. This CDR3 is 15 amino acids long. Germline loops: CDR1 KGHSH, CDR2 LQKENI. This chain's CDR3 is CASSLPGQTTDTQYF. The DNA of the CDR3 is TGTGCCAGCTCACTTCCGGGACAGACGACAGATACGCAGTATTTT.

This clonotype was observed a single time. Here the CDR3 DNA reads TGTGCCTGGAGTGTACTTAGCCGGGGGCCAGGCGGCTACACCTTC. This codes for CAWSVLSRGPGGYTF. J is TRBJ1-2 and V is TRBV30; tentative D call: TRBD1 (6 bases). Germline V gene data show CDR1 as GTSNPN and CDR2 as SVGIG (reference sequence). With 0 bases removed from V and 8 bases from J, the gap between germline ends came to 19 bases. The CDR3 loop spans 15 amino acids.

This clonotype has only a few counts. This chain uses TRBV5-1 with TRBJ1-1, with D unclear. The V end lost 2 bases, the J end lost 1 base, and 12 bases lay between the germline ends. Germline values: CDR1 SGHRS, CDR2 YFSETQ. This CDR3 region has 15 residues. CDR3 region: CASSFTSTSNTEAFF. CDR3 coding DNA: TGCGCCAGCAGCTTCACTAGTACATCGAACACTGAAGCTTTCTTT. Full variable domain (missing parts from reference TRBV5-1 and TRBJ1-1): KAGVTQTPRYLIKTRGQQVTLSCSPISGHRSVSWYQQTPGQGLQFLFEYFSETQRNKGNFPGRFSGRQFSNSRSEMNVSTLELGDSALYLCASSFTSTSNTEAFFGQGTRLTVV.

V is TRBV4-1 and J is TRBJ2-3, with TRBD2 matching over 11 bases. The CDR3 runs to 16 residues. The germline V gene encodes CDR1 MGHRA and CDR2 YSYEKL. With V trimmed by 4 bases and J by 0 bases, 3 bases remained unmatched. CDR3 sequence reads: CASSPWTSGSTDTQYF. The CDR3 DNA reads TGCGCCAGCAGCCCGTGGACTAGCGGGAGCACAGATACGCAGTATTTT.

The CDR3 region is CSARDWAGVGNQPQHF. In DNA, the CDR3 is TGCAGTGCTAGAGATTGGGCAGGGGTGGGCAATCAGCCCCAGCATTTT. The V and J genes are TRBV20-1 and TRBJ1-5; tentatively, D is TRBD1 (6 bases). The germline gives CDR1 DFQATT, CDR2 SNEGSKA (reference sequence). The CDR3 consists of 16 residues. The V end lost 0 bases, the J end lost 2 bases, and 14 bases lay between the germline ends.

The chain is built from TRBV7-2 and TRBJ2-5; TRBD2 might be the D (5 bases). Trimming pared 2 bases from V and 0 bases from J, leaving 19 bases between. Germline loops: CDR1 SGHTA, CDR2 FQGNSA. The CDR3 is 18 amino acids. CDR3 sequence reads: CASSLYTPRGPNQETQYF. The CDR3, as DNA: TGTGCCAGCAGCTTATACACCCCCCGGGGTCCGAACCAAGAGACCCAGTACTTC.

The rearrangement joins TRBV29-1 to TRBJ1-2, with 10 bases fitting TRBD1. With 2 bases clipped from V and 7 bases from J, the junction kept 7 bases outside the gene matches. Looked up from germline, CDR1 is SQVTM and CDR2 is ANQGSEA. This CDR3 is built from 14 residues. Here the CDR3 reads CSVERGQGVGGYTF. For the CDR3, the DNA is TGCAGCGTTGAAAGAGGACAGGGGGTAGGTGGCTACACCTTC.

CDR3 bases: TGCGCCAGCATTGGCCTAGCGGGAGACACCGGGGAGCTGTTTTTT. This sequence encodes CASIGLAGDTGELFF. The chain carries TRBV5-1 and TRBJ2-2, with 10 bases aligning to TRBD2. Germline lookup yields CDR1 SGHRS and CDR2 YFSETQ. J gave up 3 bases and V 6 bases, and 5 bases lay outside the gene matches. The CDR3 consists of 15 residues.